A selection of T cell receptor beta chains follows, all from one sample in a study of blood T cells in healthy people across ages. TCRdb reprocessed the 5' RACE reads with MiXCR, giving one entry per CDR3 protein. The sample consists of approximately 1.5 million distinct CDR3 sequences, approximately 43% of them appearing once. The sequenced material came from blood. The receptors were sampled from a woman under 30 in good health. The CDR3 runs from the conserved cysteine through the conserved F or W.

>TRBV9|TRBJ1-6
CASSGGGQAISYNSPLHF
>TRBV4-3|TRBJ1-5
CASNQDWAPNQPQHF
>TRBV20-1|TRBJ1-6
CSAPLGLPLHF
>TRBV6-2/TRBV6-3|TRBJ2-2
CASSYSLGQVTNTGELFF
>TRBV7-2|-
CASSLTARETQYF
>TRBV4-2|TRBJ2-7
CASSQPDRVNEQYF
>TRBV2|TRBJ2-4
CASSEARDRVGAKNIQYF
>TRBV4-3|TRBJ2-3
CASSQDRLGGSDTQYF
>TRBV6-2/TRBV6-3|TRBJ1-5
CASSTTRTGGNQPQHF
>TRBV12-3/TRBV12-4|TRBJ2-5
CASSFSGPETQYF
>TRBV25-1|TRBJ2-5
CASMDWGYRETQYF
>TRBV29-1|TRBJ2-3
CSVVVRASTDTQYF
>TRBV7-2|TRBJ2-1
CASSPRGWGDEQFF
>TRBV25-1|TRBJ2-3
CASGAPSQVDTQYF
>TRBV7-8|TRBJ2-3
CASSLDRVTTDTQYF
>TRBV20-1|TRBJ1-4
CSVLQGRGSTNEKLFF
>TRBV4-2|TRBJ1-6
CASSQDHLLSSYNSPLHF
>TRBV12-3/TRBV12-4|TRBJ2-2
CASKATYNTGELFF
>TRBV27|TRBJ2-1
CASSSDRGRDNEQFF
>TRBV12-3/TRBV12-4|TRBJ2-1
CASSLGQGAREQFF
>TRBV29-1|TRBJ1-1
CSVEDPGGAFF
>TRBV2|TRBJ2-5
CASRATEYQETQYF
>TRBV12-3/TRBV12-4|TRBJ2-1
CASSLGRTSGSNEQFF
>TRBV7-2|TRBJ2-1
CASSLARQGLQFF